Below, 22 T cell receptor beta chains from the same sample are listed, as sequenced in a study of T-cell reconstitution after alpha-beta-depleted transplantation in children. Molecular barcoding with unique molecular identifiers was used for the TCRbeta library. TCRdb reprocessed the PCR reads with MiXCR, giving one entry per CDR3 protein. Here the sample spans about 610,000 distinct CDR3 sequences, 10% being singletons. Source: PBMCs from the stem cell graft donor, taken from the stem cell graft. The receptor source for this set is a human donor who donated a stem cell graft to a child with acute myeloid leukemia.

This chain uses TRBV20-1 with TRBJ1-2, with D unclear. The CDR3 is 11 amino acids. V was cut by 6 bases and J by 5 bases, with 10 bases left in between. The V gene's germline CDR1 is DFQATT and CDR2 SNEGSKA (reference sequence). The DNA of the CDR3 is TGCAGTGCCAGGAGGGATTATGGCTACACCTTC. Protein product: CSARRDYGYTF.

The chain joins TRBV3-1 to TRBJ2-1; tentatively, D is TRBD2 (6 bases). CDR1 and CDR2 from the germline V gene are LGHDT and YNNKEL (reference sequence). CDR3 length: 16 residues. Trimming removed 8 bases from V and 2 bases from J, with 19 bases in between. The CDR3 loop reads CASCRQRGTAYNEQFF. CDR3 DNA sequence: TGTGCCAGCTGCCGCCAACGGGGGACCGCCTACAATGAGCAGTTCTTC.

This clonotype turned up a few times. The rearrangement joins TRBV20-1 to TRBJ2-6; 12 bases agree with TRBD2. The V gene end was trimmed by 2 bases and the J gene end by 0 bases; junction bases not matched to a gene: 5. Germline values: CDR1 DFQATT, CDR2 SNEGSKA (reference sequence). The CDR3 consists of 18 residues. The CDR3 loop is CSARNLAGGSSGANVLTF. CDR3 coding DNA: TGCAGTGCTAGAAACCTAGCGGGAGGGAGCTCTGGGGCCAACGTCCTGACTTTC.

This clonotype turned up a few times. The chain employs TRBV20-1 and TRBJ1-2; 7 bases fit TRBD1. Germline V gene data show CDR1 as DFQATT and CDR2 as SNEGSKA (reference sequence). With 3 bases clipped from V and 4 bases from J, the junction kept 5 bases outside the gene matches. This CDR3 has 13 residues. The CDR3 bases are TGCAGTGCTAGTGCCCAGGGGGTCTATGGCTACACCTTC. Translating gives CSASAQGVYGYTF.

This clonotype was recorded at least ten times. The chain is built from TRBV20-1 and TRBJ2-2, with 9 bases matching TRBD2. This CDR3 has 15 residues. J gave up 5 bases and V 5 bases, and 9 bases lay outside the gene matches. The germline V gene encodes CDR1 DFQATT and CDR2 SNEGSKA (reference sequence). Written as DNA, the CDR3 is TGCAGTGCTGGGCTAGCGGGACCGATTACCGGGGAGCTGTTTTTT. Translation gives CSAGLAGPITGELFF.

The sample holds a few counts of this clonotype. This chain links TRBV4-2 with TRBJ2-1; TRBD2 aligns across 10 bases. In germline, CDR1 is LGHNA, CDR2 YNFKEQ. This CDR3 spans 19 amino acids. With 4 bases clipped from V and 2 bases from J, the junction kept 14 bases outside the gene matches. Here the CDR3 reads CASSPQGASGRGTYNEQFF. CDR3 sequence (DNA): TGTGCCAGCAGCCCCCAAGGAGCCAGCGGGAGGGGGACCTACAATGAGCAGTTCTTC.

This chain links TRBV7-3 with TRBJ2-1; D not certain. This CDR3 is 15 amino acids long. Germline lookup yields CDR1 SGHTA and CDR2 FQGTGA. V was clipped by 7 bases and J by 4 bases, with 17 bases between them. The DNA for the CDR3 is TGTGCCAGCACCATAGACCACGGGCCATACAATGAGCAGTTCTTC. This gives the protein CASTIDHGPYNEQFF. Complete variable domain (other parts from reference TRBV7-3 and TRBJ2-1): GAGVSQTPSNKVTEKGKYVELRCDPISGHTALYWYRQSLGQGPEFLIYFQGTGAADDSGLPNDRFFAVRPEGSVSTLKIQRTERGDSAVYLCASTIDHGPYNEQFFGPGTRLTVL.

V and J are TRBV20-1 and TRBJ1-2; D remains ambiguous. Trimming removed 1 base at V and 4 bases at J, with 13 bases between. Germline assignment: CDR1 DFQATT and CDR2 SNEGSKA (reference sequence). The CDR3 is 14 residues long. The CDR3 bases are TGCAGTGCTAGAGTCGCCGGGTTGGCCTATGGCTACACCTTC. Residues: CSARVAGLAYGYTF.

The chain joins TRBV12-3 or TRBV12-4 to TRBJ1-5; D gene uncertain. This CDR3 is 14 amino acids long. The germline V and J ends were trimmed by 5 bases and 6 bases, with 14 bases remaining between them. CDR3 bases: TGTGCCAGCAGTCCCATGACCCGGGGTCAGCCCCAGCATTTT. Amino acids: CASSPMTRGQPQHF.

The chain carries TRBV20-1 and TRBJ2-7; TRBD2 might be the D (6 bases). From germline, CDR1 is DFQATT and CDR2 SNEGSKA (reference sequence). This CDR3 contains 12 residues. V lost 5 bases, J lost 4 bases, and 12 bases lay in between. The CDR3 spells CSAGGNGYEQYF. The CDR3 coding sequence is TGCAGTGCTGGGGGGAACGGATACGAGCAGTACTTC.

In this sample, this clonotype turned up many times. The chain recombines TRBV6-2 or TRBV6-3 with TRBJ2-7, with 9 bases aligning to TRBD1. The CDR3 has 12 residues. Unmatched junction bases numbered 6, after V lost 11 bases and J lost 4 bases. Germline CDR1 reads MNHEY; CDR2 reads SVGEGT. This CDR3 reads CAVRDRDYEQYF. In DNA, the CDR3 is TGTGCCGTCCGGGACAGGGATTACGAGCAGTACTTC.

V usage is TRBV5-1 and J usage is TRBJ2-7, with 12 bases aligning to TRBD2. This CDR3 comprises 17 residues. From germline, CDR1 is SGHRS and CDR2 YFSETQ. Trimming at V came to 4 bases and at J to 4 bases, leaving 12 bases not matched to a gene. Here the CDR3 reads CASSTGLAGQIPYEQYF. CDR3 nucleotides: TGCGCCAGCAGCACCGGACTAGCGGGACAAATACCTTACGAGCAGTACTTC.

The sample holds many counts of this clonotype. The chain combines TRBV4-2 with TRBJ2-1, with 10 bases that match TRBD2. The V gene's germline CDR1 is LGHNA and CDR2 YNFKEQ. The CDR3 consists of 16 residues. Trimming removed 2 bases from V and 4 bases from J; junction bases left unmatched: 5. The CDR3 is CASSQSTLAGYNEQFF. CDR3 DNA sequence: TGTGCCAGCAGCCAAAGCACACTAGCGGGGTACAATGAGCAGTTCTTC.

This clonotype occurred a few times. This chain links TRBV14 with TRBJ2-1; no clear D gene. Germline CDR1 reads SGHDN; CDR2 reads FVKESK. The CDR3 is 13 residues long. Trimming cost V 1 base and J 9 bases, with 10 bases left between them. CDR3 nucleotides: TGTGCCAGCAGCCAAGTCGGGCTTCTTGAGCAGTTCTTC. Translating gives CASSQVGLLEQFF.

This chain joins TRBV27 and TRBJ2-5; 7 nucleotides match TRBD2. The CDR3 length is 14 residues. From germline, CDR1 is MNHEY and CDR2 SMNVEV (reference sequence). V was pared by 4 bases and J by 2 bases, with 4 bases of the junction left unmatched. The CDR3 loop is CASSWGREQETQYF. CDR3 sequence (DNA): TGTGCCAGCAGTTGGGGGAGGGAACAAGAGACCCAGTACTTC.

The chain uses TRBV30 and TRBJ2-3; D gene uncertain. The CDR3 length is 11 residues. CDR1 GTSNPN and CDR2 SVGIG come from the germline V gene (reference sequence). V was trimmed by 5 bases and J by 4 bases, leaving 7 bases between them. The CDR3 reads CAWLMADTQYF. CDR3 nucleotide sequence: TGTGCCTGGCTTATGGCAGATACGCAGTATTTT. Together with reference TRBV30 and TRBJ2-3, the CDR3 gives the full variable domain: SQTIHQWPATLVQPVGSPLSLECTVEGTSNPNLYWYRQAAGRGLQLLFYSVGIGQISSEVPQNLSASRPQDRQFILSSKKLLLSDSGFYLCAWLMADTQYFGPGTRLTVL.

Only one count was recorded for this clonotype. This may be a read error, as it is one base from a much larger clone. This chain joins TRBV12-3 or TRBV12-4 and TRBJ2-1; TRBD2 matches 13 bases. The CDR3 consists of 18 residues. The CDR3 DNA follows: TGTACCAGCAGTTTATTTCGGACTAGCGGGAGTTCTTACAATGAGCAGTTCTTC. Residues: CTSSLFRTSGSSYNEQFF.

V usage is TRBV7-2 and J usage is TRBJ2-7; D gene ambiguous. Trimming removed 3 bases from V and 0 bases from J, with 9 bases in between. Germline V lookup: CDR1 SGHTA, CDR2 FQGNSA. This CDR3 is built from 14 residues. The DNA for the CDR3 is TGTGCCAGCAGCTTCGGCTATGCCTCCTACGAGCAGTACTTC. It translates to CASSFGYASYEQYF.

There are many counts of this clonotype. The genes are TRBV11-3 and TRBJ2-5; D remains ambiguous. The V gene's germline CDR1 is SGHNT and CDR2 YENEEA. V gave up 4 bases and J gave up 5 bases, with 11 bases separating them. This CDR3 comprises 13 residues. Here the CDR3 DNA reads TGTGCCAGCAGCTCCTCTAGGGTGGAGACCCAGTACTTC. Its translation: CASSSSRVETQYF.

Many counts were recorded for this clonotype. The chain recombines TRBV28 with TRBJ2-5; TRBD2 matches 12 bases. The CDR3 runs 17 residues. The V gene end was trimmed by 2 bases and the J gene end by 3 bases; junction bases not matched to a gene: 7. Germline V gene lookup returns CDR1 MDHEN and CDR2 SYDVKM. CDR3 DNA sequence: TGTGCCAGCAGTTTAATGGGTCTAGCGGGAGGGGAAGAGACCCAGTACTTC. Translating it yields CASSLMGLAGGEETQYF.

This clonotype was found many times. The chain combines TRBV5-1 with TRBJ2-1; no clear D. V was pared by 1 base and J by 5 bases, with 7 bases between. Per germline, CDR1 SGHRS and CDR2 YFSETQ. The CDR3 length is 13 residues. The CDR3 loop is CASSLSEHNEQFF. CDR3 nucleotide sequence: TGCGCCAGCAGCTTGAGCGAGCACAATGAGCAGTTCTTC. Supplemented by reference TRBV5-1 and TRBJ2-1, the full variable domain reads KAGVTQTPRYLIKTRGQQVTLSCSPISGHRSVSWYQQTPGQGLQFLFEYFSETQRNKGNFPGRFSGRQFSNSRSEMNVSTLELGDSALYLCASSLSEHNEQFFGPGTRLTVL.

Ten or more counts support this clonotype. The J gene is TRBJ1-5, the V gene TRBV28; unclear D gene. The CDR3 totals 16 residues. The V end was cut by 7 bases, the J end by 4 bases, with 20 bases between. Germline CDR1 is MDHEN and CDR2 is SYDVKM. CDR3: CASKIKVKQPNQPQHF. The CDR3 DNA reads TGTGCCAGCAAAATAAAGGTGAAACAGCCAAATCAGCCCCAGCATTTT.